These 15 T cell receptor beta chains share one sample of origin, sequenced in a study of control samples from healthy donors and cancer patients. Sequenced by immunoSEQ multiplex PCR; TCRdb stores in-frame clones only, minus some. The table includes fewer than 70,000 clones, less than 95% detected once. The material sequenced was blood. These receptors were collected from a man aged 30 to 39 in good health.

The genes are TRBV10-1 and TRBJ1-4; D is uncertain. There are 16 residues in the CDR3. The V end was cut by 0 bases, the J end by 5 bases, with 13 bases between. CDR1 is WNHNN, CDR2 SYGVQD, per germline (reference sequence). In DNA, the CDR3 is TGCGCCAGCAGTGAGTCGACGGCAGGCGGAAATGAAAAACTGTTTTTT. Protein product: CASSESTAGGNEKLFF.

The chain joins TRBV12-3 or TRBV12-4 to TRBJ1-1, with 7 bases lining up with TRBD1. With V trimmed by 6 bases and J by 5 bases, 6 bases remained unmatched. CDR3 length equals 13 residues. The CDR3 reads CASSLQGFTEAFF. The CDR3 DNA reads TGTGCCAGCAGCCTACAGGGGTTTACTGAAGCTTTCTTT.

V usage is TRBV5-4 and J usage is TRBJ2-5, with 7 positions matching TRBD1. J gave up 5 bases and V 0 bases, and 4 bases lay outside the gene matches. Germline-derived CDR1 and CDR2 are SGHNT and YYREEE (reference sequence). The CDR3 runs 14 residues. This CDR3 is CASSLAGGTETQYF. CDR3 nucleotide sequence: TGTGCCAGCAGCTTGGCAGGGGGAACGGAGACCCAGTACTTC.

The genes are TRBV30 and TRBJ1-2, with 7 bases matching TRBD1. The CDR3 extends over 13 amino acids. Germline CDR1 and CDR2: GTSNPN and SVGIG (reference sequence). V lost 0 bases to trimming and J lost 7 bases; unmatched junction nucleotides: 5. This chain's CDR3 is CAWSVTGDSGYTF. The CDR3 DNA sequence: TGTGCCTGGAGTGTAACAGGGGATAGTGGCTACACCTTC.

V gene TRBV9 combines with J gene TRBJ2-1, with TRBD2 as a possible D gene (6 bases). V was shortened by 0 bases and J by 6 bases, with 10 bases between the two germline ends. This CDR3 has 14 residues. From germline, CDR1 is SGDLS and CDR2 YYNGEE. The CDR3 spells CASSVEMGLNEQFF. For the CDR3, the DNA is TGTGCCAGCAGCGTAGAGATGGGACTCAATGAGCAGTTCTTC.

The CDR3 DNA is TGCGCCAGCAGCAGGACAGCTGCGAACACTGAAGCTTTCTTT. It codes for CASSRTAANTEAFF. The chain joins TRBV5-1 to TRBJ1-1, with D maybe TRBD1 (6 bases). CDR1 and CDR2 (germline): SGHRS, YFSETQ. CDR3 length equals 14 residues. Deletions cut 4 bases from V and 1 base from J, with 11 bases between.

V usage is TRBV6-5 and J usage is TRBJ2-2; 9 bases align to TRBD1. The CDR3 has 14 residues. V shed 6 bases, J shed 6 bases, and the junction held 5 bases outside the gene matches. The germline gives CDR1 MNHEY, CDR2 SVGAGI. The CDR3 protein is CASRGTGHPGELFF. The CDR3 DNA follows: TGTGCCAGCAGGGGGACAGGGCATCCCGGGGAGCTGTTTTTT.

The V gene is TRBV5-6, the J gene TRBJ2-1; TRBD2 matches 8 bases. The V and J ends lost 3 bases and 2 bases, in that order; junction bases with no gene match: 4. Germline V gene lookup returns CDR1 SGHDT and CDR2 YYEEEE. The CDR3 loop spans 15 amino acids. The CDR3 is CASSWGLETYNEQFF. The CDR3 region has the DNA TGTGCCAGCAGCTGGGGACTAGAGACCTACAATGAGCAGTTCTTC.

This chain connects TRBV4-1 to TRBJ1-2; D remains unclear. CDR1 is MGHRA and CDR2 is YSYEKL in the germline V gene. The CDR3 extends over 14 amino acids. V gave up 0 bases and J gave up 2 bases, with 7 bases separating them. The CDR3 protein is CASSQDEQNYGYTF. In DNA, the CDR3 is TGCGCCAGCAGCCAAGATGAACAGAACTATGGCTACACCTTC.

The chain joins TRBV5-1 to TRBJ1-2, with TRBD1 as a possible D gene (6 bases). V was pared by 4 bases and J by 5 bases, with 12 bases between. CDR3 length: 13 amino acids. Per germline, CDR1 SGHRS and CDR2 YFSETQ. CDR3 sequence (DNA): TGCGCCAGCAGCCCGGACAGCAGTTATGGCTACACCTTC. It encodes CASSPDSSYGYTF.

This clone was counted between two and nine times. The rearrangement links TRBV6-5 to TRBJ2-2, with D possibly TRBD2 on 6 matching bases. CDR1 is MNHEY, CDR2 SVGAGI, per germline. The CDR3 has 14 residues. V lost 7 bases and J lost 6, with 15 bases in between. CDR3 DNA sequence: TGTGCCAGCAACCCCACCCCGGGGGCCGGGGAGCTGTTTTTT. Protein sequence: CASNPTPGAGELFF.

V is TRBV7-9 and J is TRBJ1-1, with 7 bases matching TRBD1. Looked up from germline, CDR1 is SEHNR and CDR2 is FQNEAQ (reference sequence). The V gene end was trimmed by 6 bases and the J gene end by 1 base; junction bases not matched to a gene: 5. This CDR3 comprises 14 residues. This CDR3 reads CASRWTGQNTEAFF. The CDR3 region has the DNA TGTGCCAGCAGATGGACAGGTCAGAACACTGAAGCTTTCTTT.

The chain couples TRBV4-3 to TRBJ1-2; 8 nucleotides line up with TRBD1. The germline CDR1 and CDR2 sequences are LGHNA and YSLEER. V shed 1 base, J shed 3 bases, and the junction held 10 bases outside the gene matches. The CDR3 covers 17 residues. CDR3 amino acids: CASSQGRIAGGDYGYTF. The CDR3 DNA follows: TGCGCCAGCAGCCAAGGTCGGATTGCAGGGGGCGACTATGGCTACACCTTC.

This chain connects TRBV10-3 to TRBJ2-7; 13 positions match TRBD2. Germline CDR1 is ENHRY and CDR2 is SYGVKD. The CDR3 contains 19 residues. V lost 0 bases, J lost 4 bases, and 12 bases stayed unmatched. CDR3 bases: TGTGCCATCAGTGAGTCAAGACAGAGGACTAGCGGGAGTAGGTACGAGCAGTACTTC. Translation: CAISESRQRTSGSRYEQYF.

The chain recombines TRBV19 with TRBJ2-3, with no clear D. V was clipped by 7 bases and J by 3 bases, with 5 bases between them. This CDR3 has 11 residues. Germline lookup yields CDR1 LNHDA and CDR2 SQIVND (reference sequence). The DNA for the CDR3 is TGTGCCAGTAAGAAGACAGATACGCAGTATTTT. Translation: CASKKTDTQYF.